The clone carrying this T cell receptor beta chain was detected a few times. Its antigen remains unknown. Germline V gene sequence: CDR1 SGHRS, CDR2 YFSETQ. CDR3 length: 16 amino acids. V dropped 0 bases and J dropped 4; count of bases not matched to a gene: 5. These data belong to a study of response to subunit inactivated influenza vaccine. Study outcomes and limitations: The authors offered the suggestion that each seasonal influenza vaccination recruits few new T cells.

One entry per CDR3 protein results from TCRdb running MiXCR on the RT-PCR reads. The top ten clones hold approximately 10% of a sample with roughly 650,000 distinct CDR3 sequences, 15% to 18% of them seen once. This sequence originates from a man between 50 and 59 years old who received an inactivated influenza vaccine. The rearrangement uses TRBV5-1 and TRBJ2-3, with 10 bases aligning to TRBD1. The source material was PBMCs from blood, sampled about 13 days after vaccination. The CDR3 spells CASSLEGTGAADTQYF. As DNA, the CDR3 is TGCGCCAGCAGCTTGGAAGGGACAGGGGCCGCAGATACGCAGTATTTT.